This is a list of T cell receptor beta chains from one sample in a study of identical twins. TCRdb reanalysed the 5' RACE reads using MiXCR and keeps one entry per CDR3 protein. The data show hundreds of thousands of distinct CDR3 sequences, about 12% seen once. These data also featured in a second study, about yellow fever vaccine responses in identical twins.

The sample taken for sequencing was PBMCs. The receptors here all came from a woman aged 18 to 35 in good health. CDR3s include the opening cysteine and the closing phenylalanine or tryptophan. A D gene is named only where the DNA matches it firmly. Not all rows give a size; the values are once, few, many and, for expanded clones, a class.

abundance,d_gene,j_gene,v_gene,CDR3nt,CDR3aa
many,-,TRBJ1-5,TRBV3-1,TGTGCCAGCAGCCAAGGGAATCAGCCCCAGCATTTT,CASSQGNQPQHF
few,TRBD1,TRBJ2-3,TRBV20-1,TGCAGTGCTAGTGTCGGGACAGGGTGGACAGATACGCAGTATTTT,CSASVGTGWTDTQYF
-,-,TRBJ2-3,TRBV29-1,TGCAGCGTTGAGAAAGCTAGCACAGATACGCAGTATTTT,CSVEKASTDTQYF
once,-,TRBJ2-6,TRBV10-3,TGTGCCATCTTGGTCGACTCTCGAAGCTCTGGGGCCAACGTCCTGACTTTC,CAILVDSRSSGANVLTF
few,TRBD1,TRBJ2-2,TRBV29-1,TGCAGCGTTTACCGACAGGGTCTAAACACCGGGGAGCTGTTTTTT,CSVYRQGLNTGELFF
-,-,TRBJ1-5,TRBV12-3/TRBV12-4,TGTGCCAGCAGTTTGTCGGTTCGAGGGTACAATCAGCCCCAGCATTTT,CASSLSVRGYNQPQHF
-,-,TRBJ2-1,TRBV12-3/TRBV12-4,TGTGCCAGCAGTTTTTTGGTTGGGGCCACCCGGTTCTTC,CASSFLVGATRFF
-,-,TRBJ2-4,TRBV20-1,TGCAGTGCTGAGACAGACCTAGGCATTCAGTACTTC,CSAETDLGIQYF
-,TRBD1,TRBJ1-4,TRBV7-6,TGTGCCAGCAGCGTCCGGGACAGGGGGCGGAATGAAAAACTGTTTTTT,CASSVRDRGRNEKLFF
few,TRBD1,TRBJ2-7,TRBV7-9,TGTGCCAGCAGCTTAGTACAGGGGAGAAACGAGCAGTACTTC,CASSLVQGRNEQYF
-,-,TRBJ2-7,TRBV7-6,TGTGCCAGCAGCTTAGAACCGGGACAATTGAACGAGCAGTACTTC,CASSLEPGQLNEQYF
-,TRBD2,TRBJ2-5,TRBV5-1,TGCGCCAGCAGCTTGTGGCGCGGGGGGGCCAGAGAGACCCAGTACTTC,CASSLWRGGARETQYF
-,-,TRBJ1-2,TRBV7-9,TGTGCCAGCAGCTTCGAAGGGAGGTATGGCTACACCTTC,CASSFEGRYGYTF
-,-,TRBJ1-1,TRBV10-3,TGTGCCATCAGTGAGTCGAGGGGCCGGGTGAACACTGAAGCTTTCTTT,CAISESRGRVNTEAFF
-,-,TRBJ1-2,TRBV20-1,TGCAGTGCCCAGACGCGGGCTAACTATGGCTACACCTTC,CSAQTRANYGYTF
-,TRBD2,TRBJ2-1,TRBV7-6,TGTGCCAGCAGCTTAACTACCGGGGGAGGGAATGAGCAGTTCTTC,CASSLTTGGGNEQFF
many,TRBD1,TRBJ1-3,TRBV10-3,TGTGCCACCGGGACAGGCGAAAACACCATATATTTT,CATGTGENTIYF
many,-,TRBJ2-1,TRBV5-1,TGCGCCAGCAGCTCACCAACAGGAGCCCCAACGTACAATGAGCAGTTCTTC,CASSSPTGAPTYNEQFF
few,-,TRBJ2-2,TRBV19,TGTGCCAGTAGTATTACAGGGAACACCGGGGAGCTGTTTTTT,CASSITGNTGELFF
-,TRBD1,TRBJ2-5,TRBV14,TGTGCCAGCAGCCAAGGGGACAGGGGGCACGAGACCCAGTACTTC,CASSQGDRGHETQYF
-,-,TRBJ1-6,TRBV28,TGTGCCAGCAGCCTAGTGGGGGCCGCATATAATTCACCCCTCCACTTT,CASSLVGAAYNSPLHF
few,-,TRBJ2-2,TRBV6-5,TGTGCCAGCAGTTACCTGGCCGGGGAGCTGTTTTTT,CASSYLAGELFF
-,-,TRBJ1-1,TRBV6-1,TGTGCCAGCAGTCTTGGACCCGACGGAGTGAACACTGAAGCTTTCTTT,CASSLGPDGVNTEAFF
few,-,TRBJ2-3,TRBV12-3/TRBV12-4,TGTGCCATAACTAGGTTGACAGATACGCAGTATTTT,CAITRLTDTQYF
few,-,TRBJ2-2,TRBV20-1,TGCAGTGCTAGAGATTTCGGTGGCGCCGGGGAGCTGTTTTTT,CSARDFGGAGELFF
many,-,TRBJ2-1,TRBV3-1,TGTGCCAGCAGCCAACTGACTTACAATGAGCAGTTCTTC,CASSQLTYNEQFF
many,-,TRBJ2-7,TRBV5-1,TGCGCCAGCAGCTTGGTGGCCGGCTCCTACGAGCAGTACTTC,CASSLVAGSYEQYF
once,-,TRBJ2-5,TRBV2,TGTGCCAGCACTGGCCAGCCTGGAGTGAGGCAAGAGACCCAGTACTTC,CASTGQPGVRQETQYF
-,TRBD2,TRBJ2-7,TRBV2,TGTGCCAGCAACCGAGAGACTAGCGGGAGGAGGTCCTACGAGCAGTACTTC,CASNRETSGRRSYEQYF
-,TRBD1,TRBJ2-5,TRBV7-2,TGTGCCAGCAGCTCCCCAGGGGGAAAGACCCAGTACTTC,CASSSPGGKTQYF
few,TRBD1,TRBJ2-1,TRBV24-1,TGTGCCACCAGTGATTTGGATGCAGGGGGCAGTGAGCAGTTCTTC,CATSDLDAGGSEQFF
-,TRBD1,TRBJ2-2,TRBV29-1,TGCAGCGTTGAAGGGACAGGGGGCGAGACCGGGGAGCTGTTTTTT,CSVEGTGGETGELFF
many,TRBD2,TRBJ2-1,TRBV25-1,TGTGCCAGCAGTGAACAGGGACTAGAGCAGTTCTTC,CASSEQGLEQFF
-,-,TRBJ1-3,TRBV2,TGTGCCAGCATTAGGGGATCCTCTGGAAACACCATATATTTT,CASIRGSSGNTIYF
-,TRBD1,TRBJ1-2,TRBV20-1,TGCAGTGCAACTGGGACAGGTTGGGGCTATGGCTACACCTTC,CSATGTGWGYGYTF
-,-,TRBJ1-2,TRBV12-3/TRBV12-4,TGTGCCAGCAGTTTCGACTCAGCCTATGGCTACACCTTC,CASSFDSAYGYTF
few,TRBD2,TRBJ2-2,TRBV24-1,TGTGCCACCAGTGATCCTACTAGCGGATTGAACACCGGGGAGCTGTTTTTT,CATSDPTSGLNTGELFF
few,TRBD2,TRBJ2-3,TRBV29-1,TGCAGCGTTGAAGGGACTAGCGGGAGAGATACGCAGTATTTT,CSVEGTSGRDTQYF